This T cell receptor (beta chain) comes out of a study of OX40 agonist ivuxolimab in advanced cancers. The wider study: Melanoma, hepatocellular carcinoma, head and neck or renal cell cancer occurred in dose-escalation patients. Participants could have had prior anti-PD-1, anti-PD-L1 or anti-CTLA-4 therapy, and about 40% had some. General study results and limits: Among T cells, CD8+ cells averaged more expanded clones than CD4+ cells.

Germline V gene lookup returns CDR1 MDHEN and CDR2 SYDVKM. V dropped 8 bases and J dropped 0 bases, with 9 bases sitting between them. The CDR3 covers 13 residues. This clone appeared a single time. Its antigen is not identified. Assay used: immunoSEQ multiplex PCR; TCRdb lists only in-frame clones, some missing. Here the sample spans around 84,000 clones, around nine tenths being singletons. This clonotype originated in an adult with an advanced solid tumor such as melanoma, head and neck, liver or kidney cancer. The V call is TRBV28, the J call TRBJ2-3; tentatively, D is TRBD2 (6 bases). The sample in question was CD4+ or CD8+ T cells sorted from blood, obtained in a trial of the OX40 agonist ivuxolimab. CDR3 residues: CASVAESTDTQYF. CDR3 DNA: TGTGCCAGCGTAGCGGAGAGCACAGATACGCAGTATTTT.